Listed below are T cell receptor beta chains from one sample, sequenced in a study of beta chain features in type 1 diabetes. Repertoires were generated with immunoSEQ multiplex PCR, while TCRdb's copy carries only in-frame clones and drops some. The table lists around 250,000 clones, roughly an eighth of them singletons, with 0.015% to 0.02% in the top ten. Sequences were obtained from naive CD4+ T cells from blood. The receptors derive from a man aged 25 to 40 with type 1 diabetes. Both conserved end residues are part of each CDR3. A D gene is named only where the DNA matches it firmly.

V,D,CDR3
TRBV7-3,NA,CASSPGSGNTIYF
TRBV7-9,TRBD1,CASSERTGSNEKLFF
TRBV7-2,NA,CASRQGRPDFSGANVLTF
TRBV18,TRBD2,CASSPGLAVDTQYF
TRBV9,TRBD1,CASSALGTGGYNEQFF
TRBV9,NA,CASSVVENTGELFF
TRBV9,TRBD1,CASSSSPDRQPQHF
TRBV4-2,TRBD1,CASSQVGQGAYEQYF
TRBV6-6,NA,CASSLSGNQPQHF
TRBV5-1,NA,CASSPGVDIQYF
TRBV7-2,NA,CASRSFYTYEQYF
TRBV28,TRBD2,CASRPGTINEQFF
TRBV7-2,TRBD1,CASSPRQGHETQYF
TRBV7-2,TRBD2,CASSLASGSLGEQFF
TRBV9,TRBD1,CASSEGALGEQFF
TRBV7-9,NA,CASSESTRPEAFF
TRBV25-1,NA,CASSEVDYTEAFF
TRBV14,NA,CASSQDWSYGYTF
TRBV29-1,TRBD1,CSVTGGSNQPQHF
TRBV2,NA,CASSAEGAGDTQYF
TRBV19,NA,CASTEGGDFNQPQHF
TRBV28,NA,CASSLGRQETQYF
TRBV5-1,NA,CASSLVSPNTDTQYF
TRBV7-2,NA,CASSPAYEQYF
TRBV2,TRBD1,CASTLRQGGQPQHF
TRBV2,NA,CASSYSGTISYEQYF
TRBV28,NA,CASSFESIYGGGGFLYEQYF
TRBV29-1,TRBD2,CSVSLLAGVTDTQYF
TRBV11-2,NA,CASSLGAGNQPQHF
TRBV28,TRBD2,CASSLGTSGTEQYF
TRBV9,NA,CASSSHVGGTGNTIYF
TRBV6-1,NA,CASLTRTEGGYTF
TRBV2,NA,CASNVIQTDGYTF
TRBV28,NA,CASGTGYYEQYF
TRBV7-2,NA,CASSFSPDTQYF